The entry that follows covers one T cell receptor beta chain sequence. Its antigen is unknown. This specimen comes from a study of OX40 agonist ivuxolimab in advanced cancers. On the study more broadly: Eligibility admitted prior anti-PD-1, anti-PD-L1 or anti-CTLA-4 therapy; about 42% had some. Three patients had partial responses: one hepatocellular carcinoma, two cutaneous melanoma.

Germline lookup yields CDR1 SGHKS and CDR2 YYEKEE (reference sequence). The CDR3 sequence is 13 residues long. V shed 0 bases and J shed 4 bases, with 5 bases lying between them. Some clones are missing from TCRdb's copy, which holds only in-frame ones; the method was immunoSEQ multiplex PCR. The data hold 70,000 or so clones, with around 83% observed a single time. Points from the study as a whole: More expanded clones were seen, on average, in CD8+ T cells than in CD4+.

The receptor's source is an adult with an advanced solid tumor such as melanoma, head and neck, liver or kidney cancer. The genes are TRBV5-5 and TRBJ1-3; D is unclear. Specimen: CD4+ or CD8+ T cells sorted from blood, collected in a trial of the OX40 agonist ivuxolimab. The CDR3 DNA reads as TGTGCCAGCAGCTTGGATTACGGAAACACCATATATTTT. It encodes CASSLDYGNTIYF.